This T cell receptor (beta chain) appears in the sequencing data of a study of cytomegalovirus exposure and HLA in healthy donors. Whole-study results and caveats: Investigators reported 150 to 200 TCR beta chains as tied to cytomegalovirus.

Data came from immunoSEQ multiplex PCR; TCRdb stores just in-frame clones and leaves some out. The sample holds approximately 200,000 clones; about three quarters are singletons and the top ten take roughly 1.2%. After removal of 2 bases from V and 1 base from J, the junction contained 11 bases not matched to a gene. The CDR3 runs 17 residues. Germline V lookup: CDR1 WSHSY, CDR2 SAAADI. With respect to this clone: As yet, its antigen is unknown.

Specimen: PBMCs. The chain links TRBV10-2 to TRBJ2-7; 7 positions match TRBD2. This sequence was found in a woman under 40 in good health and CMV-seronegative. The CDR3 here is CASSEPLRRGKSYEQYF. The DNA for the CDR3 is TGCGCCAGCAGTGAGCCCCTAAGGCGGGGGAAATCCTACGAGCAGTACTTC.